Each of the 29 T cell receptor beta chains below was sequenced from the same sample in a study of naive and memory T cell subsets. Both TRBC1 and TRBC2 were covered by a beta constant-region primer of two equimolar oligonucleotides. Nested alpha and beta constant-region primers with the SP2 primer drove four PCR rounds on ligated cDNA. TCRdb recomputed calls from the UMI-ligation and nested PCR reads with MiXCR, one row per CDR3 protein. The sample has about 120,000 distinct CDR3 sequences, 35% to 45% seen once. Sequenced material: central memory CD4+ T cells from blood. The source is a human donor in good health.

This clonotype was counted only a few times. The chain is built from TRBV20-1 and TRBJ2-6, with D hard to call. The length of the CDR3 is 13 residues. The V gene's germline CDR1 is DFQATT and CDR2 SNEGSKA (reference sequence). CDR3 sequence reads: CGYGTSGANVLTF. The CDR3 coding sequence is TGCGGGTACGGTACCTCTGGGGCCAACGTCCTGACTTTC.

This sequence joins TRBV7-2 and TRBJ2-7; a possible D gene is TRBD2 (5 bases). CDR1 SGHTA and CDR2 FQGNSA come from the germline V gene. The CDR3 contains 15 residues. The V end lost 1 base, the J end lost 3 bases, and 13 bases lay between the germline ends. The CDR3 coding sequence is TGTGCCAGCAGCTTAGGACAAGGAAGCGGCTACGAGCAGTACTTC. Translated: CASSLGQGSGYEQYF.

The chain is built from TRBV28 and TRBJ2-1, with 7 bases matching TRBD1. Germline-derived CDR1 and CDR2 are MDHEN and SYDVKM. The CDR3 length is 12 residues. The J segment lost 4 bases and the V segment lost 10 bases, leaving 4 bases of the junction unmatched. The CDR3 sequence is CATDRVYNEQFF. Written as DNA, the CDR3 is TGTGCCACAGACAGGGTATACAATGAGCAGTTCTTC.

This clonotype was seen a single time. The chain employs TRBV3-1 and TRBJ2-3, with D possibly matching TRBD2 (6 bases). CDR3 size: 15 residues. The germline CDR1 and CDR2 sequences are LGHDT and YNNKEL (reference sequence). V lost 6 bases, J lost 2 bases, and 15 bases lay in between. CDR3 region: CASRPRDLITDTQYF. CDR3 DNA sequence: TGTGCCAGCAGGCCCCGGGACTTAATCACAGATACGCAGTATTTT.

The CDR3 nucleotides read TGTGCCAGCCCTAGGGGCTCATCAAGGGGCAATCAGCCCCAGCATTTT. It specifies CASPRGSSRGNQPQHF. The V and J genes are TRBV6-5 and TRBJ1-5; TRBD1 is a possible D gene (5 bases). This CDR3 region has 16 residues. Germline values: CDR1 MNHEY, CDR2 SVGAGI. V lost 8 bases to trimming and J lost 2 bases, with 19 bases between them.

The rearrangement links TRBV5-1 to TRBJ2-2, with TRBD2 as a possible D gene (6 bases). V lost 2 bases and J lost 7, with 9 bases in between. The CDR3 has 13 amino acids. The germline V gene has CDR1 SGHRS and CDR2 YFSETQ. CDR3 nucleotides: TGCGCCAGCAGCTTTGGAGCGGGCGGGGAGCTGTTTTTT. It translates to CASSFGAGGELFF. Together with reference TRBV5-1 and TRBJ2-2, the CDR3 gives the full variable domain: KAGVTQTPRYLIKTRGQQVTLSCSPISGHRSVSWYQQTPGQGLQFLFEYFSETQRNKGNFPGRFSGRQFSNSRSEMNVSTLELGDSALYLCASSFGAGGELFFGEGSRLTVL.

The chain employs TRBV6-1 and TRBJ1-2; 12 bases are shared with TRBD1. Germline CDR1 is MNHNS and CDR2 is SASEGT. The CDR3 covers 16 residues. The V and J ends lost 2 bases and 8 bases, in that order; junction bases with no gene match: 9. The CDR3 loop is CASSELGRDRGRGYTF. The CDR3 DNA reads as TGTGCCAGCAGTGAATTAGGACGGGACAGGGGGCGCGGCTACACCTTC.

This clonotype turned up a few times. The chain joins TRBV30 to TRBJ1-5; D unclear. Per the germline V gene, CDR1 is GTSNPN and CDR2 is SVGIG (reference sequence). V lost 7 bases and J lost 3, with 10 bases in between. The CDR3 spans 12 residues. Here the CDR3 reads CAFALINQPQHF. In DNA, the CDR3 is TGTGCCTTCGCTCTTATCAATCAGCCCCAGCATTTT. The variable domain in full, with the rest retrieved from reference TRBV30 and TRBJ1-5, is SQTIHQWPATLVQPVGSPLSLECTVEGTSNPNLYWYRQAAGRGLQLLFYSVGIGQISSEVPQNLSASRPQDRQFILSSKKLLLSDSGFYLCAFALINQPQHFGDGTRLSIL.

This clonotype was picked up a small number of times. The rearrangement uses TRBV20-1 and TRBJ2-7; D ambiguous. Per the germline V gene, CDR1 is DFQATT and CDR2 is SNEGSKA (reference sequence). V lost 6 bases and J lost 3, with 15 bases in between. CDR3 length: 13 amino acids. CDR3 coding DNA: TGCAGTGCGGCCCAAGCCCGGCACTACGAGCAGTACTTC. Encoded protein: CSAAQARHYEQYF.

The chain uses TRBV6-1 and TRBJ1-4; 7 bases are shared with TRBD1. The CDR3 length is 18 residues. Trimming cost V 7 bases and J 2 bases; bases outside gene matches: 16. Per germline, CDR1 MNHNS and CDR2 SASEGT. Written as DNA, the CDR3 is TGTGCCAGCACCAGATGGGGGACAGTCAGGGCGACTAATGAAAAACTGTTTTTT. Translation gives CASTRWGTVRATNEKLFF.

This clonotype was found a few times. J is TRBJ2-5 and V is TRBV18; D unclear. The germline gives CDR1 KGHSH, CDR2 LQKENI. The CDR3 sequence is 14 residues long. V was clipped by 0 bases and J by 4 bases, with 9 bases between them. Here the CDR3 reads CASSPPGLRETQYF. In DNA form, the CDR3 reads TGTGCCAGCTCACCACCGGGCTTGCGAGAGACCCAGTACTTC.

In its sample, this clonotype was seen many times. This rearrangement joins TRBV9 to TRBJ2-2; 8 positions match TRBD1. The germline V gene encodes CDR1 SGDLS and CDR2 YYNGEE. The junction had 5 bases not matched to a gene; V was cut back by 8 bases and J by 2 bases. The CDR3 extends over 14 amino acids. The CDR3 sequence is CASSGQGNTGELFF. CDR3 DNA sequence: TGTGCCAGTTCCGGACAGGGCAACACCGGGGAGCTGTTTTTT.

The V and J genes are TRBV24-1 and TRBJ2-2; a weak D match, TRBD2 (6 bases). Germline V gene lookup returns CDR1 KGHDR and CDR2 SFDVKD. This CDR3 contains 14 residues. The V and J ends lost 1 base and 5 bases respectively, with 7 bases between them. The CDR3 spells CATSDFGGTGELFF. The DNA for the CDR3 is TGTGCCACCAGTGATTTTGGAGGGACCGGGGAGCTGTTTTTT.

The chain has TRBV20-1 and TRBJ2-7; the D gene is possibly TRBD2 (8 bases). Trimming pared 6 bases from V and 4 bases from J, leaving 31 bases between. The length of the CDR3 is 18 residues. Germline V gene lookup returns CDR1 DFQATT and CDR2 SNEGSKA (reference sequence). Here the CDR3 reads CSASPGQSPGGPYYEQYF. Written as DNA, the CDR3 is TGCAGTGCCTCGCCGGGACAGTCGCCGGGAGGGCCTTATTACGAGCAGTACTTC.

The V call is TRBV19, the J call TRBJ1-1; D may be TRBD1 (5 bases). CDR3 length equals 14 residues. V dropped 6 bases and J dropped 7 bases, with 18 bases sitting between them. Germline V CDR1 and CDR2: LNHDA, SQIVND (reference sequence). The CDR3 DNA is TGTGCCAGTAGGGGGCAGGGAGTTTCAAGTGAAGCTTTCTTT. Its protein is CASRGQGVSSEAFF. Looking up the rest from reference TRBV19 and TRBJ1-1 gives the full variable domain: DGGITQSPKYLFRKEGQNVTLSCEQNLNHDAMYWYRQDPGQGLRLIYYSQIVNDFQKGDIAEGYSVSREKKESFPLTVTSAQKNPTAFYLCASRGQGVSSEAFFGQGTRLTVV.

This clonotype was seen a few times. The V and J genes are TRBV2 and TRBJ2-1; D might be TRBD2 (6 bases). CDR1 is SNHLY, CDR2 FYNNEI, per germline. The V end was cut by 4 bases, the J end by 0 bases, with 10 bases between. CDR3 length: 15 amino acids. The CDR3 sequence: CASSGLALSYNEQFF. DNA for the CDR3: TGTGCCAGCAGTGGGCTAGCGCTCTCCTACAATGAGCAGTTCTTC.

This chain links TRBV28 with TRBJ2-7; no clear D. This CDR3 region has 16 residues. Germline V CDR1 and CDR2: MDHEN, SYDVKM. Trimming cost V 2 bases and J 4 bases, with 18 bases left between them. The CDR3 DNA is TGTGCCAGCAGTTTACTCACAGCAGTTCGAGTATACGAGCAGTACTTC. Protein product: CASSLLTAVRVYEQYF. Looking up the rest from reference TRBV28 and TRBJ2-7 gives the full variable domain: DVKVTQSSRYLVKRTGEKVFLECVQDMDHENMFWYRQDPGLGLRLIYFSYDVKMKEKGDIPEGYSVSREKKERFSLILESASTNQTSMYLCASSLLTAVRVYEQYFGPGTRLTVT.

This rearrangement joins TRBV6-5 to TRBJ1-1; the D gene is possibly TRBD1 (5 bases). Germline V lookup: CDR1 MNHEY, CDR2 SVGAGI. The germline V and J ends were trimmed by 0 bases and 1 base, with 15 bases remaining between them. CDR3 size: 17 residues. CDR3 nucleotides: TGTGCCAGCAGTTACTCGGCAGGGCCTATACAGAACACTGAAGCTTTCTTT. It translates to CASSYSAGPIQNTEAFF.

This clonotype appeared many times. The chain employs TRBV7-3 and TRBJ2-1; the D gene could be TRBD1 or TRBD2 (5 bases each). The germline V gene encodes CDR1 SGHTA and CDR2 FQGTGA. The CDR3 spans 13 residues. Trimming removed 1 base from V and 10 bases from J, with 11 bases in between. This CDR3 is CASSLMRGVEQFF. For the CDR3, the DNA is TGTGCCAGCAGCTTAATGAGAGGGGTGGAGCAGTTCTTC.

This clonotype came up a few times. The rearrangement links TRBV20-1 to TRBJ2-7; 12 nucleotides agree with TRBD2. Trimming at V came to 1 base and at J to 6 bases, leaving 4 bases not matched to a gene. This CDR3 has 14 amino acids. The germline V gene encodes CDR1 DFQATT and CDR2 SNEGSKA (reference sequence). The CDR3 here is CSARGLAGVGEQYF. CDR3 in DNA: TGCAGTGCTAGAGGACTAGCGGGAGTCGGCGAGCAGTACTTC.

V usage is TRBV28 and J usage is TRBJ2-7; D uncertain. The germline V gene encodes CDR1 MDHEN and CDR2 SYDVKM. Trimming took 2 bases from V and 0 from J, leaving 11 bases between them. This CDR3 has 15 residues. The CDR3 here is CASSLTTDRSYEQYF. The CDR3 bases are TGTGCCAGCAGTTTAACCACGGACCGCTCCTACGAGCAGTACTTC.

The chain is built from TRBV28 and TRBJ1-1; 11 bases line up with TRBD1. Germline V gene data show CDR1 as MDHEN and CDR2 as SYDVKM. The CDR3 has 16 residues. V lost 5 bases to trimming and J lost 3 bases; unmatched junction nucleotides: 8. Here the CDR3 reads CASSPRTGGRHTEAFF. The CDR3 DNA follows: TGTGCCAGCAGTCCCCGGACAGGGGGCCGTCACACTGAAGCTTTCTTT.

The table lists this clonotype with a few counts. This sequence joins TRBV5-6 and TRBJ2-1; unclear D gene. The CDR3 loop spans 11 amino acids. Per the germline V gene, CDR1 is SGHDT and CDR2 is YYEEEE. V was cut by 0 bases and J by 9 bases, with 4 bases left in between. The CDR3 spells CASSLAGEQFF. CDR3 nucleotide sequence: TGTGCCAGCAGCTTGGCCGGTGAGCAGTTCTTC. The whole variable domain, remainder taken from reference TRBV5-6 and TRBJ2-1, is DAGVTQSPTHLIKTRGQQVTLRCSPKSGHDTVSWYQQALGQGPQFIFQYYEEEERQRGNFPDRFSGHQFPNYSSELNVNALLLGDSALYLCASSLAGEQFFGPGTRLTVL.

CDR3 coding DNA: TGTGCCAGCAGCCAAGATCCCTCTAGCTCTGGAGATACGCAGTATTTT. This codes for CASSQDPSSSGDTQYF. The V and J genes are TRBV3-1 and TRBJ2-3; D is possibly TRBD2 (5 bases). This CDR3 has 16 amino acids. Germline assignment: CDR1 LGHDT and CDR2 YNNKEL (reference sequence). Trimming took off 0 bases at V and 5 bases at J, with 15 bases between the two ends.

This clonotype was seen more than once but under ten times. The J gene is TRBJ1-5, the V gene TRBV6-6; the D gene is possibly TRBD1 (6 bases). The CDR3 totals 16 residues. Deletions cut 4 bases from V and 1 base from J, with 14 bases between. Germline CDR1 MNHNY, CDR2 SVGAGI (reference sequence). The CDR3, as DNA: TGTGCCAGCAGTTCCCTCCGGGGGCGAAGCAATCAGCCCCAGCATTTT. Its translation: CASSSLRGRSNQPQHF.

This clonotype has just one count. The chain combines TRBV5-6 with TRBJ2-2, with no clear D. Germline V CDR1 and CDR2: SGHDT, YYEEEE. Trimming removed 3 bases at V and 8 bases at J, with 11 bases between. This CDR3 comprises 13 residues. The CDR3 loop is CASSYRAGGELFF. The CDR3 nucleotides read TGTGCCAGCAGCTACCGGGCAGGAGGGGAGCTGTTTTTT.

The chain recombines TRBV7-2 with TRBJ2-3; 9 bases align to TRBD1. The V and J ends lost 5 bases and 3 bases, in that order; junction bases with no gene match: 12. The germline CDR1 and CDR2 sequences are SGHTA and FQGNSA. The CDR3 totals 17 residues. The CDR3 spells CASSRGLRGQGTDTQYF. In DNA, the CDR3 is TGTGCCAGCAGCAGAGGCCTGAGGGGACAGGGTACAGATACGCAGTATTTT.

A remark on this clonotype: Relative to the germline gene, one junction end is altered; a read error may explain this. The gene calls are TRBV27 and TRBJ2-2, with D maybe TRBD1 (6 bases). CDR3 size: 12 residues. Per germline, CDR1 MNHEY and CDR2 SMNVEV (reference sequence). The CDR3 bases are TGTGCCAGCAGGAAGGGGGTCGGGGAGCTGTCTTTT. Translation: CASRKGVGELSF.

This clonotype was seen repeatedly, ten times or more. This rearrangement joins TRBV29-1 to TRBJ2-3; D is possibly TRBD1 (5 bases). The germline gives CDR1 SQVTM, CDR2 ANQGSEA. The CDR3 loop spans 13 amino acids. V was trimmed by 2 bases and J by 3 bases, leaving 9 bases between them. CDR3 DNA sequence: TGCAGCGTTGAACAGGGTCGGACAGATACGCAGTATTTT. Its protein is CSVEQGRTDTQYF.